These 4 T cell receptor beta chains came from one sample sequenced in a study of neurological immune-mediated disorders. TCRdb analysed the 5' RACE reads with MiXCR anew, one entry per CDR3 protein. The sample yields approximately 51,000 distinct CDR3 sequences, 3% to 4% seen once. Sequencing input: PBMCs. The receptors stem from a man in his forties with multiple sclerosis.

This clonotype was observed at least ten times. At one end the junction does not follow the germline gene, possibly because of a read error. The chain links TRBV5-6 to TRBJ1-5; TRBD1 aligns across 7 bases. In germline, CDR1 is SGHDT, CDR2 YYEEEE. The CDR3 is 15 residues long. CDR3 coding DNA: TGTGCCAGCAGTTTAGGACAGGCCCCCAATCAGCCCCAGAATTTT. It yields the protein CASSLGQAPNQPQNF.

The sample holds many counts of this clonotype. This chain uses TRBV29-1 with TRBJ2-1; D may be TRBD1 (6 bases). The V gene lost 8 bases and the J gene lost 5 bases, with 16 bases spanning the gap. Germline V gene sequence: CDR1 SQVTM, CDR2 ANQGSEA. This CDR3 is built from 13 residues. The CDR3 bases are TGCAGCCTTAGGGGGAGTTCCCACAATGAGCAGTTCTTC. It yields the protein CSLRGSSHNEQFF.

This clonotype was seen at least ten times. This chain joins TRBV12-3 or TRBV12-4 and TRBJ1-3; D unresolved. Trimming removed 2 bases from V and 1 base from J, with 6 bases in between. This CDR3 has 14 residues. The CDR3 coding sequence is TGTGCCAGCAGTTTAATAGGGTCTGGAAACACCATATATTTT. Amino acids: CASSLIGSGNTIYF.

The sample holds a few counts of this clonotype. The gene calls are TRBV5-1 and TRBJ2-2; TRBD1 is a possible D gene (5 bases). This CDR3 has 16 residues. Germline V gene sequence: CDR1 SGHRS, CDR2 YFSETQ. The germline V and J ends were trimmed by 0 bases and 0 bases, with 9 bases remaining between them. CDR3 nucleotide sequence: TGCGCCAGCAGCTTGGAAGGGGCAGCGAACACCGGGGAGCTGTTTTTT. Translated, it gives CASSLEGAANTGELFF.